This T cell receptor beta chain was sequenced during a study of T-cell memory formation after mild COVID-19. Study background: Largely, TCR clusters stayed within a single donor.

Trimming stripped 3 bases from V and 3 bases from J, with 12 bases between. The V gene's germline CDR1 is LGHDT and CDR2 YNNKEL (reference sequence). The CDR3 consists of 15 residues. This clonotype was counted ten times or more. Antigen specificity is unknown. 5'RACE primed from the constant segment yielded TCR alpha and TCR beta cDNA libraries bearing sample barcodes and UMIs. Each CDR3 protein is one row after TCRdb ran MiXCR on the 5' RACE reads. Here the sample spans some 300,000 distinct CDR3 sequences, 20% to 25% being singletons. Study-level results: Most CD4+ clones that shrank were in CM and EM, while CD8+ ones turned up in EMRA. Within pre-infection memory, some responding clones were found, suggesting cross-reactive memory joined.

The receptor comes from a man aged 18 to 35 who had mild COVID-19 (a few samples of this study predate the infection). Cell type and time point are not known. V usage is TRBV3-1 and J usage is TRBJ2-1, with D possibly matching TRBD1 (6 bases). Specimen: PBMCs or a T cell subset sorted from them (not recorded which). The CDR3 is CASSHTGIGYNEQFF. In nucleotides, the CDR3 is TGTGCCAGCAGCCACACAGGGATAGGCTACAATGAGCAGTTCTTC.